Shown below are 18 T cell receptor beta chains from a single sample sequenced in a study of blood T cell repertoires in COVID-19. The data were produced by immunoSEQ multiplex PCR, yet TCRdb's version contains in-frame clones alone and is incomplete. This table has about 180,000 clones, roughly 80% appearing once. The specimen sequenced was PBMCs or T cells enriched from blood (not recorded which). The receptor source for this set is a woman aged 40 to 50 with acute COVID-19.

The J gene is TRBJ2-3, the V gene TRBV5-1; 13 positions match TRBD2. Germline V gene data show CDR1 as SGHRS and CDR2 as YFSETQ. V trimming: 2 bases; J trimming: 6 bases; junction bases outside the gene matches: 6. CDR3 length: 16 amino acids. The CDR3 protein is CASSFKLAGGPDTQYF. For the CDR3, the DNA is TGCGCCAGCAGCTTCAAACTAGCGGGAGGGCCGGATACGCAGTATTTT. The whole variable domain, remainder taken from reference TRBV5-1 and TRBJ2-3, is KAGVTQTPRYLIKTRGQQVTLSCSPISGHRSVSWYQQTPGQGLQFLFEYFSETQRNKGNFPGRFSGRQFSNSRSEMNVSTLELGDSALYLCASSFKLAGGPDTQYFGPGTRLTVL.

Only a few counts were recorded for this clone. The chain joins TRBV19 to TRBJ1-1; 12 nucleotides agree with TRBD1. The CDR3 sequence is 15 residues long. The V segment lost 8 bases and the J segment 9 bases; nucleotides outside the gene matches: 13. In germline, CDR1 is LNHDA, CDR2 SQIVND (reference sequence). The CDR3 nucleotides read TGTGCCAGTGCACCCCGGGACAGGGGGCGAATTAAAGCTTTCTTT. Protein product: CASAPRDRGRIKAFF.

The sample holds one count of this clone. This chain connects TRBV9 to TRBJ2-1; D gene unclear. Germline CDR1 SGDLS, CDR2 YYNGEE. V lost 0 bases, J lost 3 bases, and 4 bases lay in between. The CDR3 runs 13 residues. The CDR3 DNA follows: TGTGCCAGCAGCGTAGCACTCTACAATGAGCAGTTCTTC. Protein sequence: CASSVALYNEQFF.

The chain links TRBV7-9 to TRBJ2-1; TRBD1 matches 7 bases. CDR1 SEHNR and CDR2 FQNEAQ come from the germline V gene (reference sequence). Trimming removed 1 base from V and 9 bases from J; junction bases left unmatched: 9. The CDR3 is 15 residues long. The CDR3 coding sequence is TGTGCCAGCAGCTTAGAGGGGGCCAGGCAGGGTGAGCAGTTCTTC. Its translation: CASSLEGARQGEQFF. The full variable domain, in which reference TRBV7-9 and TRBJ2-1 provide the parts outside the CDR3, is DTGVSQNPRHKITKRGQNVTFRCDPISEHNRLYWYRQTLGQGPEFLTYFQNEAQLEKSRLLSDRFSAERPKGSFSTLEIQRTEQGDSAMYLCASSLEGARQGEQFFGPGTRLTVL.

The rearrangement uses TRBV3-1 (or the pseudogene TRBV3-2) and TRBJ1-2; D is undetermined. CDR1 LGHDT and CDR2 YNNKEL come from the germline V gene (reference sequence). V shed 0 bases and J shed 4 bases, with 9 bases lying between them. This CDR3 is 14 amino acids long. For the CDR3, the DNA is TGTGCCAGCAGCCAAGATCTGGCAGTCTATGGCTACACCTTC. It translates to CASSQDLAVYGYTF.

This chain connects TRBV6-5 to TRBJ1-3; 7 bases match TRBD1. This CDR3 spans 15 amino acids. The J segment lost 0 bases and the V segment lost 6 bases, leaving 5 bases of the junction unmatched. Germline CDR1 and CDR2: MNHEY and SVGAGI. The CDR3 sequence: CASRRTGVSGNTIYF. The CDR3 coding sequence is TGTGCCAGCAGACGTACAGGGGTCTCTGGAAACACCATATATTTT.

The V and J genes are TRBV11-3 and TRBJ2-1; 7 nucleotides line up with TRBD2. The trim removed 2 bases at V and 9 bases at J, leaving 13 bases unmatched. CDR1 and CDR2 (germline): SGHNT, YENEEA. The CDR3 is made up of 16 amino acids. This CDR3 reads CASSLLGAGLVGEQFF. CDR3 coding DNA: TGTGCCAGCAGCTTACTCGGGGCAGGACTAGTAGGTGAGCAGTTCTTC.

The rearrangement links TRBV5-1 to TRBJ1-4; 9 nucleotides match TRBD1. V shed 0 bases and J 3 bases; nucleotides not matched to a gene: 0. The CDR3 is made up of 15 amino acids. CDR1 SGHRS and CDR2 YFSETQ come from the germline V gene. The CDR3 loop is CASSLGQGANEKLFF. The CDR3 DNA is TGCGCCAGCAGCTTGGGACAGGGGGCTAATGAAAAACTGTTTTTT.

The rearrangement joins TRBV4-1 to TRBJ1-2; D remains unclear. V dropped 3 bases and J dropped 3 bases, with 8 bases sitting between them. Germline-derived CDR1 and CDR2 are MGHRA and YSYEKL. The CDR3 has 13 amino acids. The CDR3 DNA reads TGCGCCAGCAGCCAGGGCCTTGACTATGGCTACACCTTC. Its translation is CASSQGLDYGYTF.

The chain recombines TRBV4-2 with TRBJ2-2; D call uncertain. V was pared by 0 bases and J by 0 bases, with 5 bases between. Germline values: CDR1 LGHNA, CDR2 YNFKEQ. CDR3 length: 15 residues. As DNA, the CDR3 is TGTGCCAGCAGCCAAGATCCAGCGAACACCGGGGAGCTGTTTTTT. It translates to CASSQDPANTGELFF.

V and J are TRBV27 and TRBJ1-6; the D gene is possibly TRBD1 (5 bases). V lost 5 bases and J 0 bases, leaving 14 bases between the germline ends. Germline CDR1 MNHEY, CDR2 SMNVEV (reference sequence). The CDR3 totals 17 residues. The CDR3 region has the DNA TGTGCCAGCAGTCCCCGGACACCGAGCTCCTATAATTCACCCCTCCACTTT. This translates into CASSPRTPSSYNSPLHF.

This clone has a single count. The rearrangement uses TRBV3-1 (or the pseudogene TRBV3-2) and TRBJ2-4, with D possibly being TRBD2 (5 bases). With 1 base removed from V and 0 bases from J, the gap between germline ends came to 16 bases. This CDR3 comprises 18 residues. Per germline, CDR1 LGHDT and CDR2 YNNKEL (reference sequence). For the CDR3, the DNA is TGTGCCAGCAGCCAAGGGACCGGTGTAGCGCTAGCCAAAAACATTCAGTACTTC. Translated, it gives CASSQGTGVALAKNIQYF.

The rearrangement links TRBV7-2 to TRBJ2-5; 11 bases are a match to TRBD2. Per the germline V gene, CDR1 is SGHTA and CDR2 is FQGNSA. V was clipped by 5 bases and J by 3 bases; unmatched bases: 5. This CDR3 is 15 amino acids long. This chain's CDR3 is CASSSTSGSKETQYF. The CDR3 DNA is TGTGCCAGCAGCAGTACTAGCGGGAGTAAAGAGACCCAGTACTTC.

This chain connects TRBV7-2 to TRBJ2-3; weak D call: TRBD1 (5 bases). CDR3 length: 13 amino acids. In germline, CDR1 is SGHTA, CDR2 FQGNSA. Deletions cut 3 bases from V and 2 bases from J, with 6 bases between. CDR3 loop: CASSFGATDTQYF. CDR3 nucleotides: TGTGCCAGCAGCTTTGGGGCCACAGATACGCAGTATTTT.

V usage is TRBV5-1 and J usage is TRBJ2-3; tentative D call: TRBD2 (6 bases). The CDR3 loop spans 16 amino acids. V was trimmed by 1 base and J by 1 base, leaving 13 bases between them. CDR1 SGHRS and CDR2 YFSETQ come from the germline V gene. CDR3 nucleotides: TGCGCCAGCAGCTTGCGGGCAGGAGGGGGCACAGATACGCAGTATTTT. Translating gives CASSLRAGGGTDTQYF.

The CDR3 region is CASTQSLGGRGFERPYNEQFF. CDR3 in DNA: TGTGCCAGCACCCAGAGCCTGGGTGGGAGAGGCTTTGAGAGGCCCTACAATGAGCAGTTCTTC. The rearrangement links TRBV4-2 to TRBJ2-1; tentatively, D is TRBD2 (5 bases). The V and J ends lost 7 bases and 2 bases respectively, with 33 bases between them. The germline CDR1 and CDR2 sequences are LGHNA and YNFKEQ. The CDR3 loop spans 21 amino acids.

The genes are TRBV29-1 and TRBJ2-6; TRBD1 might be the D (6 bases). The ends were cut back, 6 bases at V and 2 bases at J, with 14 bases in the middle. The CDR3 consists of 15 residues. The germline V gene encodes CDR1 SQVTM and CDR2 ANQGSEA. CDR3 nucleotide sequence: TGCAGCGTCACACCTCAGGGGACTGGGGCCAACGTCCTGACTTTC. This sequence encodes CSVTPQGTGANVLTF.

Written as DNA, the CDR3 is TGTGCCAGCTCACCTCAAAGGGGTGACTATGGCTACACCTTC. It encodes CASSPQRGDYGYTF. The rearrangement joins TRBV18 to TRBJ1-2, with D perhaps matching TRBD1 (5 bases). V gave up 3 bases and J gave up 3 bases, with 11 bases separating them. CDR3 size: 14 residues. Germline V gene sequence: CDR1 KGHSH, CDR2 LQKENI.